The rows below give T cell receptor beta chains drawn from one sample of a study of T-cell reconstitution after alpha-beta-depleted transplantation in children. TCRdb redid the calling of the PCR reads with MiXCR, one entry per CDR3 protein. Here the sample spans 170,000 or so distinct CDR3 sequences, 6.5% to 7.5% being singletons. This sample comprised PBMCs from the stem cell graft donor, obtained from the stem cell graft. The receptors derive from a human donor who donated a stem cell graft to a child with Wiskott-Aldrich syndrome. Each CDR3 is given with its conserved first and last residue. Fields, in order: D gene, V gene, clone size, J gene, CDR3 protein, CDR3 DNA. The D gene is left open where the match is weak. The size field is filled for only some rows; it gives once, few, many or a size class.

d_call: .; v_call: TRBV16; clone_size: many; j_call: TRBJ2-1; cdr3_aa: CASSRPDLYNEQFF; cdr3_nt: TGTGCCAGCAGCCGTCCGGACTTATACAATGAGCAGTTCTTC
d_call: TRBD1; v_call: TRBV19; clone_size: few; j_call: TRBJ1-1; cdr3_aa: CASRLTGVNTEAFF; cdr3_nt: TGTGCCAGTAGACTTACAGGGGTTAACACTGAAGCTTTCTTT
d_call: .; v_call: TRBV12-3/TRBV12-4; clone_size: many; j_call: TRBJ1-1; cdr3_aa: CASGFPTEAFF; cdr3_nt: TGTGCCAGCGGCTTTCCGACTGAAGCTTTCTTT
d_call: .; v_call: TRBV30; clone_size: .; j_call: TRBJ1-1; cdr3_aa: CAWTRVTEAFF; cdr3_nt: TGTGCCTGGACCAGGGTCACTGAAGCTTTCTTT
d_call: .; v_call: TRBV6-6; clone_size: few; j_call: TRBJ1-1; cdr3_aa: CASSALNTEAFF; cdr3_nt: TGTGCCAGCAGTGCCCTGAACACTGAAGCTTTCTTT
d_call: .; v_call: TRBV12-3/TRBV12-4; clone_size: many; j_call: TRBJ2-3; cdr3_aa: CASSLDLGRRRDTQYF; cdr3_nt: TGTGCCAGCAGCCTCGATCTGGGACGCCGGAGAGATACGCAGTATTTT
d_call: .; v_call: TRBV30; clone_size: many; j_call: TRBJ1-2; cdr3_aa: CAWSVGVWLTF; cdr3_nt: TGTGCCTGGAGTGTAGGTGTGTGGCTGACCTTC
d_call: TRBD2; v_call: TRBV27; clone_size: many; j_call: TRBJ2-3; cdr3_aa: CASISDGGRALPDTQYF; cdr3_nt: TGTGCCAGCATATCGGACGGCGGGAGGGCCCTCCCAGATACGCAGTATTTT
d_call: .; v_call: TRBV2; clone_size: .; j_call: TRBJ2-6; cdr3_aa: CASRTDAGANVLTF; cdr3_nt: TGTGCCAGCAGGACAGATGCTGGGGCCAACGTCCTGACTTTC
d_call: .; v_call: TRBV30; clone_size: many; j_call: TRBJ2-3; cdr3_aa: CAWSRGQGVSTDTQYF; cdr3_nt: TGTGCCTGGAGCAGGGGACAAGGAGTAAGCACAGATACGCAGTATTTT
d_call: .; v_call: TRBV30; clone_size: many; j_call: TRBJ2-2; cdr3_aa: CAWSVMINTGELFF; cdr3_nt: TGTGCCTGGAGTGTCATGATCAACACCGGGGAGCTGTTTTTT
d_call: .; v_call: TRBV7-9; clone_size: many; j_call: TRBJ2-3; cdr3_aa: CASSLGTAADTQYF; cdr3_nt: TGTGCCAGCAGCTTAGGAACGGCCGCAGATACGCAGTATTTT
d_call: .; v_call: TRBV29-1; clone_size: many; j_call: TRBJ2-4; cdr3_aa: CSVGEGGPNIQYF; cdr3_nt: TGCAGCGTTGGAGAGGGGGGACCAAACATTCAGTACTTC
d_call: TRBD2; v_call: TRBV7-2; clone_size: .; j_call: TRBJ2-7; cdr3_aa: CASSLTGGPLDEQYF; cdr3_nt: TGTGCCAGCAGCTTGACGGGGGGGCCTCTGGACGAGCAGTACTTC
d_call: .; v_call: TRBV30; clone_size: .; j_call: TRBJ2-1; cdr3_aa: CAWSVPFRSSYNEQFF; cdr3_nt: TGTGCCTGGAGTGTACCCTTTCGGAGCTCCTACAATGAGCAGTTCTTC
d_call: .; v_call: TRBV20-1; clone_size: many; j_call: TRBJ2-2; cdr3_aa: CSARPGRANTGELFF; cdr3_nt: TGCAGTGCTAGACCCGGAAGGGCCAACACCGGGGAGCTGTTTTTT
d_call: TRBD2; v_call: TRBV7-2; clone_size: .; j_call: TRBJ2-7; cdr3_aa: CASSSLAGGPYEQYF; cdr3_nt: TGTGCCAGCAGCTCTCTAGCGGGAGGGCCGTACGAGCAGTACTTC
d_call: .; v_call: TRBV30; clone_size: few; j_call: TRBJ2-2; cdr3_aa: CAWSRSGDGELFF; cdr3_nt: TGTGCCTGGAGCCGATCTGGGGACGGGGAGCTGTTTTTT
d_call: TRBD1; v_call: TRBV10-3; clone_size: many; j_call: TRBJ2-3; cdr3_aa: CASQGAATSDTQYF; cdr3_nt: TGTGCCTCGCAGGGGGCCGCGACCTCAGATACGCAGTATTTT
d_call: TRBD2; v_call: TRBV20-1; clone_size: many; j_call: TRBJ2-7; cdr3_aa: CSASRGLAQSSYEQYF; cdr3_nt: TGCAGTGCTAGCCGGGGACTAGCGCAGAGCTCCTACGAGCAGTACTTC
d_call: TRBD2; v_call: TRBV20-1; clone_size: many; j_call: TRBJ2-5; cdr3_aa: CSASPTSGAQETQYF; cdr3_nt: TGCAGTGCTAGTCCGACTAGCGGGGCTCAAGAGACCCAGTACTTC
d_call: .; v_call: TRBV27; clone_size: many; j_call: TRBJ2-7; cdr3_aa: CASARDIVYEQYF; cdr3_nt: TGTGCCAGCGCCCGGGACATTGTGTACGAGCAGTACTTC
d_call: TRBD1; v_call: TRBV7-6; clone_size: many; j_call: TRBJ2-5; cdr3_aa: CASGDRVGQETQYF; cdr3_nt: TGTGCCTCGGGGGACAGGGTAGGCCAAGAGACCCAGTACTTC
d_call: TRBD1; v_call: TRBV20-1; clone_size: many; j_call: TRBJ2-5; cdr3_aa: CSARAVSDRQNQETQYF; cdr3_nt: TGCAGTGCTAGAGCTGTTTCGGACAGGCAAAACCAAGAGACCCAGTACTTC
d_call: .; v_call: TRBV5-1; clone_size: many; j_call: TRBJ1-4; cdr3_aa: CASSLDPRGATEKLFF; cdr3_nt: TGCGCCAGCAGCTTGGACCCAAGGGGCGCGACTGAAAAACTGTTTTTT
d_call: .; v_call: TRBV7-2; clone_size: .; j_call: TRBJ2-1; cdr3_aa: CASLSFNEQFF; cdr3_nt: TGTGCCAGCCTTTCTTTCAATGAGCAGTTCTTC
d_call: .; v_call: TRBV20-1; clone_size: many; j_call: TRBJ2-1; cdr3_aa: CSASGDSYNEQFF; cdr3_nt: TGCAGTGCTAGCGGGGACTCCTACAATGAGCAGTTCTTC